Presented here are 6 T cell receptor beta chains from one specimen sequenced in a study of T cells in Graves' hyperthyroidism and ophthalmopathy. RNA transcripts gave rise to amplified TCR beta CDR3 regions. When the TCR CDR3 underwent first-round RT-PCR, the HTBI primer set was used. TCRdb reanalysed the multiplex PCR reads using MiXCR and keeps one entry per CDR3 protein. This sample has approximately 560,000 distinct CDR3 sequences, with about a sixth found just once. Sequenced input: blood. The receptors here all came from a woman in her twenties or thirties with Graves' hyperthyroidism.

The chain combines TRBV4-3 with TRBJ2-1; TRBD2 might be the D (5 bases). CDR1 is LGHNA and CDR2 is YSLEER in the germline V gene. This CDR3 comprises 14 residues. Trimming took 1 base from V and 8 from J, leaving 12 bases between them. CDR3 bases: TGCGCCAGCAGCCAAGGGTGGGAGTACGATGAGCAGTTCTTC. This gives the protein CASSQGWEYDEQFF.

Points on this clonotype: The CDR3 ends on some other residue instead of the conserved phenylalanine or tryptophan, so this is likely a read error. The rearrangement uses TRBV5-1 and TRBJ1-1; D is ambiguous. The CDR3 totals 15 residues. Trimming took off 2 bases at V and 0 bases at J, with 11 bases between the two ends. Germline CDR1 reads SGHRS; CDR2 reads YFSETQ. CDR3 region: CASSFLGFMNTEAFL. CDR3 DNA: TGCGCCAGCAGCTTCTTAGGGTTTATGAACACTGAAGCTTTCTTA.

This clonotype was seen a few times. The rearrangement joins TRBV5-1 to TRBJ2-1; the match to TRBD2 covers 9 bases. The CDR3 contains 16 residues. Germline loops: CDR1 SGHRS, CDR2 YFSETQ. V lost 4 bases to trimming and J lost 7 bases; unmatched junction nucleotides: 12. CDR3 coding DNA: TGCGCCAGCAGCGAAACATTAGCGGGAGTGTTGAATGAGCAGTTCTTC. Protein: CASSETLAGVLNEQFF.

This clonotype was picked up many times. The rearrangement links TRBV5-6 to TRBJ1-1; D gene unclear. V lost 4 bases, J lost 13 bases, and 23 bases lay in between. Germline V gene lookup returns CDR1 SGHDT and CDR2 YYEEEE. This CDR3 has 14 residues. The CDR3 loop is CASSLASTPVKDFF. CDR3 nucleotides: TGTGCCAGCAGCCTAGCCTCGACCCCGGTGAAGGATTTCTTT.

This clonotype was seen ten or more times. This chain uses TRBV3-1 with TRBJ1-1; 10 bases are shared with TRBD1. Germline loops: CDR1 LGHDT, CDR2 YNNKEL (reference sequence). With 1 base clipped from V and 3 bases from J, the junction kept 5 bases outside the gene matches. The CDR3 consists of 16 residues. The CDR3 here is CASSQGQGAFDTEAFF. CDR3 in DNA: TGTGCCAGCAGCCAAGGACAGGGGGCGTTCGACACTGAAGCTTTCTTT. Using reference TRBV3-1 and TRBJ1-1 for the parts outside the CDR3, the full variable domain is DTAVSQTPKYLVTQMGNDKSIKCEQNLGHDTMYWYKQDSKKFLKIMFSYNNKELIINETVPNRFSPKSPDKAHLNLHINSLELGDSAVYFCASSQGQGAFDTEAFFGQGTRLTVV.

Turning to this clonotype: A much larger clone lies a single base off, so this may be a read error. This chain joins TRBV10-3 and TRBJ2-3; D may be TRBD1 (5 bases). The DNA end is more similar to TRBJ1-5, so the J call may be wrong. The length of the CDR3 is 15 residues. Germline-derived CDR1 and CDR2 are ENHRY and SYGVKD. The CDR3 is CAISESRGLTDTQHF. In DNA, the CDR3 is TGTGCCATCAGTGAGTCGAGGGGACTCACAGATACGCAGCATTTT.